What follows are 19 T cell receptor beta chains derived from one specimen sequenced in a study of metastatic and nonmetastatic thyroid tumors (TCRdb year 2020). Before undergoing thyroid surgery, none of the patients had been given any kind of treatment. Library prep was done by PCR. This sample was sequenced with an Illumina HiSeq 4000. Using fastp at Q25 and MiXCR, TCRdb reprocessed the public reads and kept productive beta chains. The sample contains about 22,000 clones, 36% of them found a single time. Around a fifth of the sample goes to the ten largest clones. The sequenced material came from blood. The receptor source for this set is a male donor with papillary thyroid cancer or a benign thyroid nodule (not recorded which). Some clones in this sample may be carry-over from other donors' samples.

This clone was observed a few times. The chain is built from TRBV9 and TRBJ1-4; 7 positions match TRBD1. V shed 7 bases and J 0 bases; nucleotides not matched to a gene: 6. The germline gives CDR1 SGDLS, CDR2 YYNGEE. The CDR3 is made up of 15 amino acids. The CDR3, as DNA: TGTGCCAGCTCCGTCGGGACAGCAACTAATGAAAAACTGTTTTTT. It codes for CASSVGTATNEKLFF.

The CDR3 protein is CASSLFTGQGGLPLHF. CDR3 nucleotides: TGTGCCAGCAGTTTATTTACGGGACAGGGGGGTTTACCCCTCCACTTT. The chain carries TRBV28 and TRBJ1-6; 11 bases line up with TRBD1. Germline lookup yields CDR1 MDHEN and CDR2 SYDVKM. V shed 1 base and J 12 bases; nucleotides not matched to a gene: 8. The CDR3 totals 16 residues. The variable domain in full, completed from reference TRBV28 and TRBJ1-6, reads DVKVTQSSRYLVKRTGEKVFLECVQDMDHENMFWYRQDPGLGLRLIYFSYDVKMKEKGDIPEGYSVSREKKERFSLILESASTNQTSMYLCASSLFTGQGGLPLHFGNGTRLTVT.

This clone was recorded at least ten times. J is TRBJ1-3 and V is TRBV18; D may be TRBD1 (5 bases). V lost 0 bases to trimming and J lost 0 bases, with 12 bases between them. Germline lookup yields CDR1 KGHSH and CDR2 LQKENI. This CDR3 contains 17 residues. For the CDR3, the DNA is TGTGCCAGCTCACCACCGATAGCGGGGCACTCTGGAAACACCATATATTTT. The encoded protein is CASSPPIAGHSGNTIYF.

This rearrangement joins TRBV19 to TRBJ2-7, with D perhaps matching TRBD1 (5 bases). Trimming removed 10 bases at V and 5 bases at J, with 24 bases between. This CDR3 is built from 15 residues. Per germline, CDR1 LNHDA and CDR2 SQIVND (reference sequence). CDR3 sequence (DNA): TGTGCCACCTCCGTTTCTTGGACACCTACCAACGAGCAGTACTTC. Protein product: CATSVSWTPTNEQYF.

The V and J genes are TRBV9 and TRBJ2-3; D is ambiguous. Germline loops: CDR1 SGDLS, CDR2 YYNGEE. V was clipped by 3 bases and J by 0 bases, with 14 bases between them. The CDR3 extends over 16 amino acids. The CDR3 DNA sequence: TGTGCCAGCAGCGCGAGGACCTCACCTAGCACAGATACGCAGTATTTT. It specifies CASSARTSPSTDTQYF.

The J gene is TRBJ2-7, the V gene TRBV28, with 7 nucleotides matching TRBD1. This CDR3 has 15 residues. After removal of 4 bases from V and 6 bases from J, the junction contained 12 bases not matched to a gene. CDR1 is MDHEN and CDR2 is SYDVKM in the germline V gene. The CDR3 here is CASSSPGQPIGEQYF. For the CDR3, the DNA is TGTGCCAGCAGTTCCCCGGGACAGCCTATTGGCGAGCAGTACTTC.

J is TRBJ2-7 and V is TRBV6-2 or TRBV6-3; TRBD1 or TRBD2 may be the D gene (5 bases each). Germline assignment: CDR1 MNHEY and CDR2 SVGEGT. Trimming left V 10 bases short and J 2 bases short, with 12 bases between. The CDR3 extends over 12 amino acids. The CDR3, as DNA: TGTGCCACCCGGGGCACCCCCTACGAGCAGTACTTC. This gives the protein CATRGTPYEQYF.

The CDR3 DNA reads TGTGCCAGTAGGCGGGCTGGGAGTAACACCGGGGAGCTGTTTTTT. Protein product: CASRRAGSNTGELFF. The chain couples TRBV19 to TRBJ2-2; D may be TRBD2 (5 bases). V lost 6 bases to trimming and J lost 2 bases, with 13 bases between them. This CDR3 contains 15 residues. Germline-derived CDR1 and CDR2 are LNHDA and SQIVND (reference sequence).

This clone turned up a few times. This chain connects TRBV28 to TRBJ2-2, with 7 bases matching TRBD1. CDR3 length: 13 amino acids. Germline lookup yields CDR1 MDHEN and CDR2 SYDVKM. V was pared by 4 bases and J by 5 bases, with 1 base of the junction left unmatched. The CDR3: CASSSRGTGELFF. The CDR3 DNA follows: TGTGCCAGCAGTTCCAGGGGGACCGGGGAGCTGTTTTTT. The variable domain in full, with the rest retrieved from reference TRBV28 and TRBJ2-2, is DVKVTQSSRYLVKRTGEKVFLECVQDMDHENMFWYRQDPGLGLRLIYFSYDVKMKEKGDIPEGYSVSREKKERFSLILESASTNQTSMYLCASSSRGTGELFFGEGSRLTVL.

This clone was observed a handful of times. The rearrangement links TRBV6-1 to TRBJ2-5, with D perhaps TRBD2 (7 bases). The V end was cut by 4 bases, the J end by 3 bases, with 12 bases between. The CDR3 length is 14 residues. From germline, CDR1 is MNHNS and CDR2 SASEGT. The CDR3 bases are TGTGCCAGCAGTGGCCGAGGGGGGGAAGAGACCCAGTACTTC. It encodes CASSGRGGEETQYF.

This clone has ten or more counts. The gene calls are TRBV18 and TRBJ2-7, with a possible D match to TRBD1 (8 bases). Germline V gene sequence: CDR1 KGHSH, CDR2 LQKENI. Trimming removed 4 bases at V and 3 bases at J, with 16 bases between. The CDR3 is 15 residues long. CDR3: CASSQGQGGYYEQYF. CDR3 nucleotide sequence: TGTGCCAGCTCACAAGGACAGGGAGGGTACTACGAGCAGTACTTC.

This clone was recorded at least ten times. The chain couples TRBV3-1 to TRBJ1-6; D remains ambiguous. The CDR3 totals 14 residues. V was shortened by 3 bases and J by 9 bases, with 12 bases between the two germline ends. The V gene's germline CDR1 is LGHDT and CDR2 YNNKEL (reference sequence). CDR3 sequence: CASSQGFRASPLHF. CDR3 DNA sequence: TGTGCCAGCAGCCAGGGGTTTAGGGCTTCACCCCTCCACTTT.

Only a few counts were recorded for this clone. The rearrangement links TRBV7-8 to TRBJ2-7; 8 bases align to TRBD2. There are 15 residues in the CDR3. Germline CDR1 SGHVS, CDR2 FQNEAQ. V trimming: 7 bases; J trimming: 7 bases; junction bases outside the gene matches: 15. CDR3 sequence: CASIHLTSGLWEQYF. In nucleotides, the CDR3 is TGTGCCAGCATTCACCTCACTAGCGGATTGTGGGAGCAGTACTTC. The full variable domain, its missing parts supplied by reference TRBV7-8 and TRBJ2-7, is GAGVSQSPRYKVAKRGQDVALRCDPISGHVSLFWYQQALGQGPEFLTYFQNEAQLDKSGLPSDRFFAERPEGSVSTLKIQRTQQEDSAVYLCASIHLTSGLWEQYFGPGTRLTVT.

This chain links TRBV2 with TRBJ1-3, with D possibly TRBD1 on 6 matching bases. Trimming took 1 base from V and 0 from J, leaving 7 bases between them. The CDR3 length is 15 residues. Germline V CDR1 and CDR2: SNHLY, FYNNEI. The DNA of the CDR3 is TGTGCCAGCAGTGAAGGGGGGGCCTCTGGAAACACCATATATTTT. Translated: CASSEGGASGNTIYF. The whole variable domain, remainder taken from reference TRBV2 and TRBJ1-3, is EPEVTQTPSHQVTQMGQEVILRCVPISNHLYFYWYRQILGQKVEFLVSFYNNEISEKSEIFDDQFSVERPDGSNFTLKIRSTKLEDSAMYFCASSEGGASGNTIYFGEGSWLTVV.

V gene TRBV24-1 combines with J gene TRBJ1-5, with 12 bases identical to TRBD1. This CDR3 is 14 amino acids long. The germline V gene encodes CDR1 KGHDR and CDR2 SFDVKD. Trimming cost V 12 bases and J 5 bases; bases outside gene matches: 7. This chain's CDR3 is CASGTGGMDQPQHF. The CDR3 DNA follows: TGTGCCTCTGGGACAGGGGGCATGGATCAGCCCCAGCATTTT.

This clone came up many times. The chain links TRBV28 to TRBJ2-7, with D possibly matching TRBD2 (6 bases). V was shortened by 3 bases and J by 3 bases, with 9 bases between the two germline ends. Germline V lookup: CDR1 MDHEN, CDR2 SYDVKM. The CDR3 sequence is 13 residues long. The CDR3 protein is CASSFVTSYEQYF. As DNA, the CDR3 is TGTGCCAGCAGTTTTGTGACTAGCTACGAGCAGTACTTC.

In this sample, this clone is medium-sized. The gene calls are TRBV20-1 and TRBJ1-2; no firm D call. The CDR3 contains 14 residues. V lost 0 bases to trimming and J lost 4 bases, with 12 bases between them. Germline V gene sequence: CDR1 DFQATT, CDR2 SNEGSKA (reference sequence). As DNA, the CDR3 is TGCAGTGCTAGAGATCAGTGGGGAGGCTATGGCTACACCTTC. It codes for CSARDQWGGYGYTF.

Concerning this clone: Other DNA sequences of this sample code for an identical CDR3. The V and J genes are TRBV7-8 and TRBJ2-3; D remains ambiguous. V lost 3 bases and J lost 1, with 14 bases in between. Germline CDR1 reads SGHVS; CDR2 reads FQNEAQ. The CDR3 is made up of 16 amino acids. CDR3 amino acids: CASSLSEGRGTDTQYF. In nucleotides, the CDR3 is TGTGCCAGCAGCTTGTCGGAAGGACGGGGCACAGATACGCAGTATTTT. Filled out from reference TRBV7-8 and TRBJ2-3, the complete variable domain reads GAGVSQSPRYKVAKRGQDVALRCDPISGHVSLFWYQQALGQGPEFLTYFQNEAQLDKSGLPSDRFFAERPEGSVSTLKIQRTQQEDSAVYLCASSLSEGRGTDTQYFGPGTRLTVL.

On this clone itself: A read error may account for a junction end that differs from germline. The chain combines TRBV6-5 with TRBJ2-3, with a tentative D call TRBD1 (6 bases). CDR3 length: 15 residues. From germline, CDR1 is MNHEY and CDR2 SVGAGI. CDR3 region: CASSYSRGSRDTQYF. CDR3 nucleotides: TGTGCCAGCAGTTACTCGAGGGGGAGCAGAGATACGCAGTATTTT.